This entry concerns a single T cell receptor (beta chain). As yet, its antigen is unknown. TCRdb's copy holds only in-frame clones and misses some; the assay was immunoSEQ multiplex PCR. The sample includes roughly 110,000 clones, about 88% of them seen just once. This sample stems from a study of cytomegalovirus exposure and HLA in healthy donors. Whole-study results and caveats: Investigators reported 150 to 200 TCR beta chains as tied to cytomegalovirus. According to a subsequent analysis, TCR clusters identified in the first cohort showed a tendency to co-occur across the 120 validation repertoires.

Germline CDR1 reads SQVTM; CDR2 reads ANQGSEA. The CDR3 has 15 amino acids. V lost 3 bases and J 0 bases, leaving 15 bases between the germline ends. J is TRBJ2-7 and V is TRBV29-1; D may be TRBD1 (6 bases). Sample: PBMCs. This TCR came from a woman between 18 and 29 years old in good health and CMV-seropositive. The CDR3 here is CSVEGAGISSYEQYF. The CDR3, as DNA: TGCAGCGTTGAGGGGGCAGGTATCAGCTCCTACGAGCAGTACTTC.